In its sample, the clone carrying this T cell receptor (beta chain) was seen a few times. 5'RACE template switching added a universal primer site and UMIs to TCR cDNA. TCRdb recomputed calls from the 5' RACE reads with MiXCR, one row per CDR3 protein. The repertoire includes 65,000 to 90,000 distinct CDR3 sequences, 7.5% to 9% of them detected once, and roughly two fifths sits in the top ten. The sample originates from a study of T cells after yellow fever vaccination. Germline V gene lookup returns CDR1 MNHNS and CDR2 SASEGT. The CDR3 loop spans 15 amino acids. Trimming removed 5 bases from V and 7 bases from J; junction bases left unmatched: 7.

This clonotype originated in a man aged 25-45 years who received the YFV17D yellow fever vaccine. The chain recombines TRBV6-1 with TRBJ2-2, with 10 bases fitting TRBD2. Sequencing was performed on CD8+ T cells sorted from PBMCs, taken on the day of the yellow fever booster vaccination. CDR3 sequence reads: CASSPWTSGGGELFF. For the CDR3, the DNA is TGTGCCAGCAGTCCGTGGACTAGCGGAGGCGGGGAGCTGTTTTTT.